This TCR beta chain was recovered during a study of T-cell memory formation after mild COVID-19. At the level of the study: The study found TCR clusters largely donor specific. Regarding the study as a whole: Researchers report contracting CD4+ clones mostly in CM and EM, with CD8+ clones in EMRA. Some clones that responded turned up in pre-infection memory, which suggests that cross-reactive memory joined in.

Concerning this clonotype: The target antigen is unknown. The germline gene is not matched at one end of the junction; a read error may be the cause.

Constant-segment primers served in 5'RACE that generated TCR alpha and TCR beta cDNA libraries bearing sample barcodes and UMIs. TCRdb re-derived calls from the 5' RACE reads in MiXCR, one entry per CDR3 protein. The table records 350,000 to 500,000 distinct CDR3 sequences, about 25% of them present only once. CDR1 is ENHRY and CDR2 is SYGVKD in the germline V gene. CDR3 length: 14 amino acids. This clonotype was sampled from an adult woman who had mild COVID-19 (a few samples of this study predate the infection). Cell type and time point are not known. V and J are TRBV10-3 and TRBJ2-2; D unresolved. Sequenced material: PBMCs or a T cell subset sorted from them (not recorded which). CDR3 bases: TGTGCCATCACTGAGTCATCTGACACCGGGGAGCTGTTTTTT. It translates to CAITESSDTGELFF.